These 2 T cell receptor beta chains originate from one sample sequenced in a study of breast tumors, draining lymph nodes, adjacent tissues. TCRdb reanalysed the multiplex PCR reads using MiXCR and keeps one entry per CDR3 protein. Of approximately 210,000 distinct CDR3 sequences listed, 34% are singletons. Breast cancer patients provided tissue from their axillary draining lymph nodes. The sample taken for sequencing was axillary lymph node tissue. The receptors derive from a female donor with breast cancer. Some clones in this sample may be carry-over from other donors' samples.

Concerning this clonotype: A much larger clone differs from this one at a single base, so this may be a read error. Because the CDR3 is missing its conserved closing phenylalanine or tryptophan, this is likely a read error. The CDR3 DNA sequence: TGTGCCAGCAGCTTAGGAACTAGCGGGGGGCCTAGTACGCAGTATCTT. As protein: CASSLGTSGGPSTQYL. The V call is TRBV7-3, the J call TRBJ2-3, with 12 nucleotides matching TRBD2. Germline trimming cut 2 bases from V and 8 bases from J; bases unmatched to any gene: 8. The CDR3 runs to 16 residues. From germline, CDR1 is SGHTA and CDR2 FQGTGA.

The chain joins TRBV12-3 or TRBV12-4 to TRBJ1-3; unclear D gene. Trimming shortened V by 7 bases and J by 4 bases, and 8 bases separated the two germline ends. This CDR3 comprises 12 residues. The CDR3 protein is CASTLAGNTIYF. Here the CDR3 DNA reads TGTGCCAGCACCTTGGCAGGAAACACCATATATTTT.